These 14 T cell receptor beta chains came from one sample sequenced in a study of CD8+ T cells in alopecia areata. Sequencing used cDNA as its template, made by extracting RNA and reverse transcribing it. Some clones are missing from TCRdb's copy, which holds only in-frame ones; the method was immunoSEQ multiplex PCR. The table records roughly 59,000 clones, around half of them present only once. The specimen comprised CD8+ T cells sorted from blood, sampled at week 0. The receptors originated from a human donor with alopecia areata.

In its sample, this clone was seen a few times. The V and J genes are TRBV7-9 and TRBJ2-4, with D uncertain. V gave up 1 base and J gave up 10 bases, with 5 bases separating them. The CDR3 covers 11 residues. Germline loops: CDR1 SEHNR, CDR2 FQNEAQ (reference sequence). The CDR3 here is CASSLDLIQYF. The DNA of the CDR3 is TGTGCCAGCAGCTTAGACCTTATTCAGTACTTC.

The CDR3 DNA follows: TGTGCCTGGGCAGCGGCAGGGGGGACTGAAGCTTTCTTT. It is translated as CAWAAAGGTEAFF. V usage is TRBV30 and J usage is TRBJ1-1, with 7 positions matching TRBD1. The trim removed 5 bases at V and 5 bases at J, leaving 8 bases unmatched. Germline V gene data show CDR1 as GTSNPN and CDR2 as SVGIG (reference sequence). This CDR3 region has 13 residues.

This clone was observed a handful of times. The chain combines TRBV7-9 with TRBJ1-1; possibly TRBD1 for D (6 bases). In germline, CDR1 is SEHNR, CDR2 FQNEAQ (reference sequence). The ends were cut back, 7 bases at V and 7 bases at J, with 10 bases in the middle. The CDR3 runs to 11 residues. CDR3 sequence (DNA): TGTGCCAGCACCGGGGGGCATGAAGCTTTCTTT. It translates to CASTGGHEAFF.

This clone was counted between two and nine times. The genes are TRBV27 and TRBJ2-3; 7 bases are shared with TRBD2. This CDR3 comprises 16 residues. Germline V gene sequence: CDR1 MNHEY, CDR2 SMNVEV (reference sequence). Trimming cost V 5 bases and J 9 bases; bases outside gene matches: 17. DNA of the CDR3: TGTGCCAGCAGTCTTCTCAGCGGGGCCCAGCGTCGCACGCAGTATTTT. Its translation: CASSLLSGAQRRTQYF.

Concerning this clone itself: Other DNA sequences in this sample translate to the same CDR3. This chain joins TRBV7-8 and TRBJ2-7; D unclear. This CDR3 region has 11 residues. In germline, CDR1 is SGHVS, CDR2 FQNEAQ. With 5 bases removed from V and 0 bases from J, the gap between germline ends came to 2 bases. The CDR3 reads CASSGSYEQYF. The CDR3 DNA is TGTGCCAGCAGCGGCTCCTACGAGCAGTACTTC.

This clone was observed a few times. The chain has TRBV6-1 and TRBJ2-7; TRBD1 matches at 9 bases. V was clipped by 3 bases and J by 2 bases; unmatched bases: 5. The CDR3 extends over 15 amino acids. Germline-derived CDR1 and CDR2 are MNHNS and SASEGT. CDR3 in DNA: TGTGCCAGCAGTGAGATTGGACAGGGGACCTACGAGCAGTACTTC. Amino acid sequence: CASSEIGQGTYEQYF.

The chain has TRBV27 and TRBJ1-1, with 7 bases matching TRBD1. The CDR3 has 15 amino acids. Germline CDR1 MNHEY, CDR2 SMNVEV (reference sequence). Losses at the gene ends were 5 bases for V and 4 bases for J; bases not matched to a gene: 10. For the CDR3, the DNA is TGTGCCAGCAGTCCCCAAGAGGGGGCGGGCACTGAAGCTTTCTTT. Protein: CASSPQEGAGTEAFF.

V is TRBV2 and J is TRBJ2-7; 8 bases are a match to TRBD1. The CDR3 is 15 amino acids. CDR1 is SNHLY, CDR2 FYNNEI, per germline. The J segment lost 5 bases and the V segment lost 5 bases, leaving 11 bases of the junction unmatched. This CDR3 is CASSTYTDREHEQYF. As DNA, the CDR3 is TGTGCCAGCAGTACATATACGGACAGGGAACACGAGCAGTACTTC.

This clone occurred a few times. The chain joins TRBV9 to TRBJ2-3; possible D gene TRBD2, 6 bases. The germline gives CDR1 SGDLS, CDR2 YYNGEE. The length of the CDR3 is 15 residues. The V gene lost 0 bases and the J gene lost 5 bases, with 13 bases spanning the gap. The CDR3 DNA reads TGTGCCAGCAGCGTAGCCTACGGGAGTCAAGATACGCAGTATTTT. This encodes CASSVAYGSQDTQYF.

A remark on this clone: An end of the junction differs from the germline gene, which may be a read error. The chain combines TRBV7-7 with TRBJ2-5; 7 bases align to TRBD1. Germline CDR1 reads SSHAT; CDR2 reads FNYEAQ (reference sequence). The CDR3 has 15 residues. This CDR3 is CASSLHDRDGETQYF. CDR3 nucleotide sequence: TGTGCTAGCAGCTTGCATGACAGGGACGGAGAGACCCAGTACTTC.

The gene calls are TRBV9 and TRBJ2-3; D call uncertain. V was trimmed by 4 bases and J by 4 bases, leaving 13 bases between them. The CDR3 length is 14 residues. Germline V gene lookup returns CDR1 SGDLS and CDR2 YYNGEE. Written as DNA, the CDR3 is TGTGCCAGCAGCCAAGTGTCAGGCCCAGATACGCAGTATTTT. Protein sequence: CASSQVSGPDTQYF.

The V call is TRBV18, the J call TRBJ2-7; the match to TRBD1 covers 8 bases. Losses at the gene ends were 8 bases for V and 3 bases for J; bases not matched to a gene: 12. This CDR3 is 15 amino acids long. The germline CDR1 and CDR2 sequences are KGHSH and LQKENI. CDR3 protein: CASSFPGQGLYEQYF. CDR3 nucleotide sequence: TGTGCCAGCAGTTTCCCCGGACAGGGCCTCTACGAGCAGTACTTC.

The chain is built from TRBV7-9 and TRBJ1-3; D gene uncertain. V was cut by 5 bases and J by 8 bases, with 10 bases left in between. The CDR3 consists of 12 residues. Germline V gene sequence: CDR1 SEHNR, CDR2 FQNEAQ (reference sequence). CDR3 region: CASSPERDTIYF. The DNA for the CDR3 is TGTGCCAGCAGCCCCGAGAGGGACACCATATATTTT. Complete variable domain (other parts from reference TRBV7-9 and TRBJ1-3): DTGVSQNPRHKITKRGQNVTFRCDPISEHNRLYWYRQTLGQGPEFLTYFQNEAQLEKSRLLSDRFSAERPKGSFSTLEIQRTEQGDSAMYLCASSPERDTIYFGEGSWLTVV.

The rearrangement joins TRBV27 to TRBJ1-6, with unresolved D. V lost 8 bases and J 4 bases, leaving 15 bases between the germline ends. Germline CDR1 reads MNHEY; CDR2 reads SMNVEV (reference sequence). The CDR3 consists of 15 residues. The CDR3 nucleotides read TGTGCCAGCTCATTGCAAGACGGATATAATTCACCCCTCCACTTT. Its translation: CASSLQDGYNSPLHF.